This TCR beta chain was recorded in a study of OX40 agonist ivuxolimab in advanced cancers. Study-wide background: Every 2 weeks, patients got intravenous ivuxolimab at one of six dose levels (0.01-10 mg/kg). Study-wide results and caveats: Clonal expansion by week 6 occurred in CD4+ and CD8+ blood T cells (at 0.1 to 3.0 mg/kg).

V was cut by 6 bases and J by 3 bases, with 11 bases left in between. Germline V gives CDR1 SEHNR, CDR2 FQNEAQ (reference sequence). The CDR3 consists of 14 residues. The sample holds a few counts of this clone. What it binds is unknown. The method was immunoSEQ multiplex PCR; TCRdb's version includes in-frame clones alone and lacks a portion of them. Found here are about 24,000 clones, roughly 85% of them singletons; the top ten hold 42%. The TCR comes from an adult with an advanced solid tumor such as melanoma, head and neck, liver or kidney cancer. This chain uses TRBV7-9 with TRBJ2-2; D gene unclear. The specimen comprised CD4+ or CD8+ T cells sorted from blood, sampled in a trial of the OX40 agonist ivuxolimab. The CDR3 DNA is TGTGCCAGCAGTTCAACGGTCGACACCGGGGAGCTGTTTTTT. Amino acid sequence: CASSSTVDTGELFF.